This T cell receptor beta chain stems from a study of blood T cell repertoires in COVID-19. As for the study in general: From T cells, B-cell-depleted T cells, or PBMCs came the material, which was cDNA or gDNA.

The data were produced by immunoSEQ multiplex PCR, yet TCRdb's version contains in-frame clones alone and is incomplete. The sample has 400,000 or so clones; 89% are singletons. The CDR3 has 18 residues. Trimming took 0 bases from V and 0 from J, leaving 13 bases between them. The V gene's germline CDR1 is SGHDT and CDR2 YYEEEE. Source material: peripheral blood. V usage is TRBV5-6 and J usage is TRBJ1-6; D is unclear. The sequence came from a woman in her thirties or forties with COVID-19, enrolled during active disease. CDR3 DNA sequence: TGTGCCAGCAGCTTGGCGCGGGGATCCGGCTCCTATAATTCACCCCTCCACTTT. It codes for CASSLARGSGSYNSPLHF. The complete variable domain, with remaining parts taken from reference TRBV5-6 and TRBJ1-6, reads DAGVTQSPTHLIKTRGQQVTLRCSPKSGHDTVSWYQQALGQGPQFIFQYYEEEERQRGNFPDRFSGHQFPNYSSELNVNALLLGDSALYLCASSLARGSGSYNSPLHFGNGTRLTVT.